A selection of T cell receptor beta chains follows, all from one sample in a study of vaccination effects on CD4 cells after COVID-19. The repertoire was sequenced with immunoSEQ multiplex PCR; TCRdb's copy has only in-frame clones and lacks some. The table has about 66,000 clones, around four fifths seen once. These receptors lack a known antigen. The sample here was CD4+ T cells from PBMCs cultured with HCoV-OC43 spike peptides, taken after COVID-19 vaccination. These receptors were taken from a human donor who received a COVID-19 vaccine. CDR3s include the opening cysteine and the closing phenylalanine or tryptophan. The order of the fields is CDR3 length, clone size, J gene, D gene, V gene, CDR3 protein, CDR3 DNA. D genes are given only for firm matches. Where a row states a size, it is once, few, many or the class of an expanded clone; other rows omit it.

13	NA	TRBJ1-2	NA	TRBV7-9	CASSVGGEYGYTF	TGTGCCAGCAGCGTCGGCGGGGAGTATGGCTACACCTTC
13	few	TRBJ1-2	TRBD1	TRBV5-1	CASSLDRAQGYTF	TGCGCCAGCAGCTTAGACAGGGCCCAGGGCTACACCTTC
18	NA	TRBJ1-6	TRBD1	TRBV30	CAWSSDRALGSYNSPLHF	TGTGCCTGGAGTTCCGACAGGGCCTTAGGCTCCTATAATTCACCCCTCCACTTT
16	few	TRBJ1-2	NA	TRBV24-1	CATSDTTGSRDYGYTF	TGTGCCACCAGTGACACCACAGGGAGTCGGGACTATGGCTACACCTTC
16	few	TRBJ2-2	TRBD1	TRBV5-1	CASSREGGADTGELFF	TGCGCCAGTTCGAGAGAAGGGGGCGCGGACACCGGGGAGCTGTTTTTT
13	NA	TRBJ2-3	NA	TRBV24-1	CATSPPDTDTQYF	TGTGCCACCAGTCCCCCAGACACAGATACGCAGTATTTT
14	NA	TRBJ2-4	NA	TRBV28	CASFSGAAKNIQYF	TGTGCCAGCTTTTCGGGGGCCGCCAAAAACATTCAGTACTTC
18	once	TRBJ2-6	NA	TRBV29-1	CSVEDRSGRGSGANVLTF	TGCAGCGTTGAAGATCGATCGGGGCGGGGCTCTGGGGCCAACGTCCTGACTTTC
16	NA	TRBJ1-6	NA	TRBV3-1/TRBV3-2	CASSQHNKIYNSPLHF	TGTGCCAGCAGCCAACACAACAAGATCTATAATTCACCCCTCCACTTT
17	NA	TRBJ2-3	TRBD2	TRBV15	CATSRGGLAGITDTQYF	TGTGCCACCAGCAGGGGAGGACTAGCGGGGATCACAGATACGCAGTATTTT
19	once	TRBJ1-1	TRBD1	TRBV5-6	CASSLGGQGTPRQRAEAFF	TGTGCCAGCAGCTTGGGGGGACAGGGTACACCTAGACAGAGGGCTGAAGCTTTCTTT
15	NA	TRBJ2-3	TRBD2	TRBV9	CASSGRGGQGDTQYF	TGTGCCAGCAGCGGACGGGGGGGCCAAGGAGATACGCAGTATTTT
13	NA	TRBJ2-5	NA	TRBV11-2	CASSSRGGETQYF	TGTGCCAGCAGCTCCCGTGGAGGGGAGACCCAGTACTTC
15	NA	TRBJ2-1	TRBD1	TRBV7-2	CASSPDRGTYNEQFF	TGTGCCAGCAGCCCGGACAGGGGAACCTACAATGAGCAGTTCTTC
16	once	TRBJ2-1	TRBD2	TRBV4-1	CASSRAGLAGRNEQFF	TGCGCCAGCAGCCGAGCGGGACTAGCGGGGAGGAATGAGCAGTTCTTC
14	NA	TRBJ1-4	NA	TRBV27	CASSLVQGGEKLFF	TGTGCCAGCAGTTTGGTACAGGGTGGCGAAAAACTGTTTTTT
15	NA	TRBJ2-5	TRBD1	TRBV18	CASSPPVRGQETQYF	TGTGCCAGCTCACCACCAGTCAGGGGGCAAGAGACCCAGTACTTC
13	NA	TRBJ1-5	NA	TRBV29-1	CSVGGQGVQPQHF	TGCAGCGTGGGGGGGCAGGGAGTACAGCCCCAGCATTTT
16	NA	TRBJ1-5	NA	TRBV6-6	CASRDHVKGERQPQHF	TGTGCCAGCAGGGACCACGTAAAGGGTGAGCGTCAGCCCCAGCATTTT
16	NA	TRBJ1-1	NA	TRBV10-3	CAISESISGSSPEAFF	TGTGCCATCAGTGAGTCGATTTCAGGGAGCTCCCCTGAAGCTTTCTTT
16	NA	TRBJ2-1	TRBD2	TRBV10-2	CASSENRLAAYNEQFF	TGCGCCAGCAGTGAGAATCGGCTAGCGGCCTACAATGAGCAGTTCTTC
17	NA	TRBJ1-1	NA	TRBV5-1	CASSPARTLGLNTEAFF	TGCGCCAGCAGCCCCGCGAGGACCCTGGGGTTGAACACTGAAGCTTTCTTT
18	NA	TRBJ2-6	TRBD1	TRBV24-1	CATSDARDRNSGANVLTF	TGTGCCACCAGTGATGCTAGGGACAGAAACTCTGGGGCCAACGTCCTGACTTTC
13	few	TRBJ2-2	NA	TRBV12-3/TRBV12-4	CASAPRVTGELFF	TGTGCCAGCGCTCCTCGGGTCACCGGGGAGCTGTTTTTT
15	NA	TRBJ1-5	TRBD1	TRBV7-8	CASSIRDRVVLPQHF	TGTGCCAGCAGCATAAGGGACAGGGTTGTTTTGCCCCAGCATTTT
14	NA	TRBJ1-2	NA	TRBV12-1	CASSFQPAFTGYTF	TGTGCCAGCAGCTTTCAGCCTGCTTTCACTGGCTACACCTTC
14	NA	TRBJ1-2	NA	TRBV11-3	CASSSSRANYGYTF	TGTGCCAGCAGCTCGTCCAGGGCTAACTATGGCTACACCTTC
16	NA	TRBJ2-6	TRBD1	TRBV30	CAWYRDRGLGANVLTF	TGTGCCTGGTACCGGGACAGGGGGCTTGGGGCCAACGTCCTGACTTTC
12	NA	TRBJ2-3	NA	TRBV12-3/TRBV12-4	CASSFRSDTQYF	TGTGCCAGCAGTTTCAGGTCAGATACGCAGTATTTT
14	NA	TRBJ1-6	TRBD1	TRBV5-1	CASRQGVYNSPLHF	TGCGCCAGCAGACAGGGGGTCTATAATTCACCCCTCCACTTT
11	NA	TRBJ1-2	NA	TRBV7-2	CASSLGAIPTF	TGTGCCAGCAGCTTAGGCGCTATCCCTACCTTC
11	NA	TRBJ1-4	NA	TRBV2	CASKPGEKLFF	TGTGCCAGCAAACCAGGGGAAAAACTGTTTTTT
14	NA	TRBJ1-2	NA	TRBV2	CASSGVRGNYGYTF	TGTGCCAGCAGTGGGGTCAGGGGCAACTATGGCTACACCTTC
14	NA	TRBJ1-3	NA	TRBV4-1	CASSQESARNTIYF	TGCGCCAGCAGCCAAGAGAGTGCGCGAAACACCATATATTTT
17	NA	TRBJ2-1	NA	TRBV24-1	CATSDSTSGTRDNEQFF	TGTGCCACCAGTGATTCTACCTCCGGGACACGAGACAATGAGCAGTTCTTC
16	NA	TRBJ1-3	NA	TRBV19	CASSIDLRGSGNTIYF	TGTGCCAGTAGTATAGATCTTCGAGGATCTGGAAACACCATATATTTT
14	NA	TRBJ2-2	NA	TRBV10-2	CASSRDRPTGELFF	TGCGCCAGCAGTAGGGACCGACCTACCGGGGAGCTGTTTTTT
13	once	TRBJ1-4	NA	TRBV14	CASSRGSNEKLFF	TGTGCCAGCAGCCGGGGATCTAATGAAAAACTGTTTTTT
12	few	TRBJ1-5	NA	TRBV29-1	CSVGDRSQSQHF	TGCAGCGTTGGGGACCGATCTCAGTCCCAGCATTTT
15	NA	TRBJ1-4	TRBD1	TRBV28	CASSLLGDRGEKLFF	TGTGCCAGCAGTTTATTAGGGGACAGAGGGGAAAAACTGTTTTTT
17	NA	TRBJ1-2	NA	TRBV28	CASSLSVLVSSNYGYTF	TGTGCCAGCAGTTTATCGGTTCTAGTGAGTTCTAACTATGGCTACACCTTC
14	NA	TRBJ2-2	NA	TRBV6-5	CASSYSRGAGELFF	TGTGCCAGCAGTTACTCTAGGGGTGCCGGGGAGCTGTTTTTT
14	NA	TRBJ2-2	NA	TRBV14	CASSRDFNTGELFF	TGTGCCAGCAGCCGGGACTTTAACACCGGGGAGCTGTTTTTT
15	once	TRBJ2-3	NA	TRBV6-5	CASSYPRGRGDTQYF	TGTGCCAGCAGTTACCCCAGGGGAAGGGGAGATACGCAGTATTTT
15	few	TRBJ1-3	NA	TRBV7-2	CASSLNPAPGNTIYF	TGTGCCAGCAGCTTAAACCCCGCGCCTGGAAACACCATATATTTT
13	NA	TRBJ2-1	TRBD1	TRBV24-1	CATSGTGEGEQFF	TGTGCCACCAGTGGGACAGGGGAGGGTGAGCAGTTCTTC
15	NA	TRBJ1-4	NA	TRBV4-1	CASSQGVGPVEKLFF	TGCGCCAGCAGCCAAGGGGTAGGGCCAGTCGAAAAACTGTTTTTT
16	NA	TRBJ1-3	NA	TRBV6-6	CASSLASLSSGNTIYF	TGTGCCAGCAGTTTGGCATCACTGAGCTCTGGAAACACCATATATTTT
15	NA	TRBJ1-4	TRBD1	TRBV5-1	CASSKAGTGREKLFF	TGCGCCAGCAGCAAAGCCGGGACAGGGAGGGAAAAACTGTTTTTT
15	NA	TRBJ2-5	TRBD2	TRBV7-7	CASSPGGTGRETQYF	TGTGCCAGCAGCCCGGGGGGGACGGGCAGGGAGACCCAGTACTTC
16	NA	TRBJ2-1	TRBD2	TRBV18	CASSPLAGGRNNEQFF	TGTGCCAGCTCACCTTTAGCGGGGGGGCGTAACAATGAGCAGTTCTTC
16	NA	TRBJ1-2	NA	TRBV2	CASGGERDTDNYGYTF	TGTGCCAGCGGTGGGGAGAGGGACACCGATAACTATGGCTACACCTTC
16	NA	TRBJ2-6	NA	TRBV18	CASSPTYRTGANVLTF	TGTGCCAGCTCACCGACCTACCGAACTGGGGCCAACGTCCTGACTTTC
14	NA	TRBJ1-5	TRBD1	TRBV7-2	CASSLGQGIQPQHF	TGTGCCAGCAGCTTGGGACAGGGAATTCAGCCCCAGCATTTT